This passage covers 22 T cell receptor beta chains from one sample sequenced in a study of blood T cell repertoires in COVID-19. Using immunoSEQ multiplex PCR, the repertoire was profiled, and TCRdb retains in-frame clones only, with some absent. The sample has about 260,000 clones, around four fifths seen once. The source material was peripheral blood. The source of these receptors is a man in his sixties who had recovered from COVID-19.

The chain uses TRBV19 and TRBJ2-2, with D maybe TRBD1 (6 bases). The germline V and J ends were trimmed by 3 bases and 2 bases, with 19 bases remaining between them. The CDR3 sequence is 18 residues long. Germline lookup yields CDR1 LNHDA and CDR2 SQIVND (reference sequence). CDR3 DNA: TGTGCCAGTAGTATGCTGGGACAAGGGAACACTAACACCGGGGAGCTGTTTTTT. It encodes CASSMLGQGNTNTGELFF.

This chain joins TRBV29-1 and TRBJ1-1; D is ambiguous. The CDR3 is 12 amino acids. Germline CDR1 reads SQVTM; CDR2 reads ANQGSEA. V dropped 3 bases and J dropped 1 base, with 6 bases sitting between them. CDR3 sequence: CSVDPQNTEAFF. In nucleotides, the CDR3 is TGCAGCGTTGATCCCCAGAACACTGAAGCTTTCTTT.

The DNA for the CDR3 is TGCGCCAGCAGTTTAGGAGGGGGCACAGATACGCAGTATTTT. Translation: CASSLGGGTDTQYF. The chain links TRBV5-1 to TRBJ2-3; tentative D call: TRBD2 (6 bases). Trimming took 5 bases from V and 1 from J, leaving 11 bases between them. The CDR3 runs 14 residues. Germline-derived CDR1 and CDR2 are SGHRS and YFSETQ.

The chain employs TRBV5-4 and TRBJ2-5, with 12 bases aligning to TRBD2. The germline V gene encodes CDR1 SGHNT and CDR2 YYREEE (reference sequence). J gave up 5 bases and V 6 bases, and 8 bases lay outside the gene matches. This CDR3 has 15 amino acids. CDR3 amino acids: CASTLAGGRLETQYF. The CDR3 DNA reads as TGTGCCAGCACCCTAGCGGGGGGGCGGTTGGAGACCCAGTACTTC.

The V call is TRBV5-6, the J call TRBJ1-4; a possible D gene is TRBD1 (5 bases). The CDR3 totals 15 residues. Germline CDR1 SGHDT, CDR2 YYEEEE. Trimming left V 4 bases short and J 7 bases short, with 17 bases between. This CDR3 is CASSGTGTGGEKLFF. Here the CDR3 DNA reads TGTGCCAGCAGCGGGACCGGGACCGGGGGTGAAAAACTGTTTTTT.

The chain couples TRBV6-1 to TRBJ2-7; D possibly corresponds to TRBD2 (6 bases). There are 13 residues in the CDR3. Looked up from germline, CDR1 is MNHNS and CDR2 is SASEGT. V lost 8 bases and J lost 5, with 16 bases in between. The CDR3 bases are TGTGCCAGCCACCTCGGGGGATCCCACGAGCAGTACTTC. It is translated as CASHLGGSHEQYF.

This clone came up a few times. The V and J genes are TRBV30 and TRBJ1-6; tentatively, D is TRBD1 (5 bases). V lost 3 bases, J lost 10 bases, and 10 bases lay in between. Germline assignment: CDR1 GTSNPN and CDR2 SVGIG (reference sequence). The CDR3 extends over 12 amino acids. For the CDR3, the DNA is TGTGCCTGGAGGCAGGGCGTCTCACCCCTCCACTTT. This encodes CAWRQGVSPLHF.

The CDR3 loop reads CASTLGSTDTQYF. The CDR3, as DNA: TGTGCCAGCACCCTTGGGAGTACAGATACGCAGTATTTT. The V and J genes are TRBV12-3 or TRBV12-4 and TRBJ2-3; D might be TRBD2 (5 bases). There are 13 residues in the CDR3. The V end lost 7 bases, the J end lost 3 bases, and 11 bases lay between the germline ends.

The chain combines TRBV7-9 with TRBJ2-7; weak D call: TRBD2 (7 bases). CDR3 length: 16 residues. Germline-derived CDR1 and CDR2 are SEHNR and FQNEAQ (reference sequence). Deletions cut 5 bases from V and 4 bases from J, with 21 bases between. DNA for the CDR3: TGTGCCAGCAGCCCCCCCCGAGGGGGGGTGGGATACGAGCAGTACTTC. It is translated as CASSPPRGGVGYEQYF.

The chain employs TRBV5-1 and TRBJ2-2, with 9 nucleotides matching TRBD1. The germline V gene encodes CDR1 SGHRS and CDR2 YFSETQ. Trimming cost V 0 bases and J 3 bases; bases outside gene matches: 6. The CDR3 is made up of 17 amino acids. The CDR3 sequence: CASSLGNRGRDTGELFF. DNA of the CDR3: TGCGCCAGCAGCTTGGGCAACAGGGGGCGTGACACCGGGGAGCTGTTTTTT.

The CDR3 DNA follows: TGTGCCAGCAGTGGATGGACAGGGGCCAACGAGCAGTACTTC. Translation: CASSGWTGANEQYF. This chain uses TRBV2 with TRBJ2-7; 9 positions match TRBD1. The CDR3 has 14 residues. The V gene's germline CDR1 is SNHLY and CDR2 FYNNEI. J was trimmed by 5 bases and V by 4 bases; bases with no gene match: 6.

The rearrangement joins TRBV27 to TRBJ2-3, with TRBD2 matching over 10 bases. The V gene end was trimmed by 2 bases and the J gene end by 2 bases; junction bases not matched to a gene: 10. The CDR3 consists of 18 residues. Germline V gene data show CDR1 as MNHEY and CDR2 as SMNVEV (reference sequence). The CDR3 loop reads CASSLGSLAGGNTDTQYF. CDR3 sequence (DNA): TGTGCCAGCAGTTTAGGTTCTTTAGCGGGAGGAAACACAGATACGCAGTATTTT.

The genes are TRBV30 and TRBJ1-6; D unresolved. The CDR3 has 12 amino acids. CDR1 is GTSNPN and CDR2 is SVGIG in the germline V gene (reference sequence). V was pared by 4 bases and J by 7 bases, with 8 bases between. The CDR3 loop reads CAWNPVNSPLHF. Written as DNA, the CDR3 is TGTGCCTGGAACCCAGTAAATTCACCCCTCCACTTT. Full variable domain (rest looked up from reference TRBV30 and TRBJ1-6): SQTIHQWPATLVQPVGSPLSLECTVEGTSNPNLYWYRQAAGRGLQLLFYSVGIGQISSEVPQNLSASRPQDRQFILSSKKLLLSDSGFYLCAWNPVNSPLHFGNGTRLTVT.

The chain has TRBV9 and TRBJ2-7; 7 bases agree with TRBD1. The CDR3 runs to 14 residues. CDR1 SGDLS and CDR2 YYNGEE come from the germline V gene. The V gene end was trimmed by 4 bases and the J gene end by 2 bases; junction bases not matched to a gene: 6. This chain's CDR3 is CASSSRDSPYEQYF. The CDR3 nucleotides are TGTGCCAGCAGCTCCCGGGACAGCCCCTACGAGCAGTACTTC.

The chain links TRBV9 to TRBJ2-3; D perhaps matches TRBD1 (5 bases). The germline CDR1 and CDR2 sequences are SGDLS and YYNGEE. This CDR3 region has 16 residues. The V end was cut by 2 bases, the J end by 2 bases, with 15 bases between. CDR3 DNA sequence: TGTGCCAGCAGCGTGGCAGCAGGACAACTCACAGATACGCAGTATTTT. This sequence encodes CASSVAAGQLTDTQYF. The full variable domain, with the rest looked up from reference TRBV9 and TRBJ2-3, is DSGVTQTPKHLITATGQRVTLRCSPRSGDLSVYWYQQSLDQGLQFLIQYYNGEERAKGNILERFSAQQFPDLHSELNLSSLELGDSALYFCASSVAAGQLTDTQYFGPGTRLTVL.

Worth noting for this clone: The junction departs from germline at one end; a sequencing error may be responsible. The chain couples TRBV30 to TRBJ2-7; D gene ambiguous. Germline V lookup: CDR1 GTSNPN, CDR2 SVGIG (reference sequence). There are 11 residues in the CDR3. The CDR3 bases are TGTGCCTGGACCGCGGCAAGCGAGGTAAACTTC. Translated: CAWTAASEVNF.

The chain couples TRBV18 to TRBJ2-4; 7 nucleotides match TRBD1. This CDR3 comprises 16 residues. Germline values: CDR1 KGHSH, CDR2 LQKENI. J gave up 1 base and V 3 bases, and 6 bases lay outside the gene matches. Written as DNA, the CDR3 is TGTGCCAGCTCACCGGTGACAGGGTTTGCCAAAAACATTCAGTACTTC. Translation gives CASSPVTGFAKNIQYF. The full variable domain, completed using reference TRBV18 and TRBJ2-4, is NAGVMQNPRHLVRRRGQEARLRCSPMKGHSHVYWYRQLPEEGLKFMVYLQKENIIDESGMPKERFSAEFPKEGPSILRIQQVVRGDSAAYFCASSPVTGFAKNIQYFGAGTRLSVL.

The chain has TRBV18 and TRBJ1-5; D unresolved. Germline assignment: CDR1 KGHSH and CDR2 LQKENI. V shed 1 base and J shed 0 bases, with 7 bases lying between them. The CDR3 contains 15 residues. Written as DNA, the CDR3 is TGTGCCAGCTCACCACAGAGCCATAGCAATCAGCCCCAGCATTTT. It encodes CASSPQSHSNQPQHF.

The chain's CDR3 is CASSRGAGKSQYF. In DNA form, the CDR3 reads TGTGCCAGCAGCCGCGGAGCAGGGAAGTCCCAGTACTTC. The V call is TRBV5-6, the J call TRBJ2-5; perhaps TRBD1 as D (5 bases). The germline gives CDR1 SGHDT, CDR2 YYEEEE. This CDR3 is built from 13 residues. Trimming took 4 bases from V and 9 from J, leaving 16 bases between them.

V gene TRBV29-1 combines with J gene TRBJ1-2; perhaps TRBD1 as D (5 bases). CDR1 and CDR2 (germline): SQVTM, ANQGSEA. Trimming took 5 bases from V and 8 from J, leaving 15 bases between them. This CDR3 contains 12 residues. CDR3 loop: CSVQPGTFGYTF. The CDR3 nucleotides read TGCAGCGTTCAGCCAGGGACTTTCGGCTACACCTTC.

The genes are TRBV5-6 and TRBJ2-5; 9 nucleotides agree with TRBD2. The CDR3 loop spans 15 amino acids. The J segment lost 4 bases and the V segment lost 0 bases, leaving 4 bases of the junction unmatched. Germline V CDR1 and CDR2: SGHDT, YYEEEE. This CDR3 reads CASSLGLAGLETQYF. CDR3 in DNA: TGTGCCAGCAGCTTGGGGCTAGCGGGACTAGAGACCCAGTACTTC.

The chain links TRBV19 to TRBJ2-4; TRBD2 matches at 9 bases. The CDR3 loop spans 13 amino acids. CDR1 is LNHDA and CDR2 is SQIVND in the germline V gene (reference sequence). Trimming at V came to 5 bases and at J to 6 bases, leaving 2 bases not matched to a gene. The CDR3 reads CASSLAGRNIQYF. The CDR3 DNA reads TGTGCCAGTAGTCTAGCGGGAAGAAACATTCAGTACTTC. The whole variable domain, filled in from reference TRBV19 and TRBJ2-4, reads DGGITQSPKYLFRKEGQNVTLSCEQNLNHDAMYWYRQDPGQGLRLIYYSQIVNDFQKGDIAEGYSVSREKKESFPLTVTSAQKNPTAFYLCASSLAGRNIQYFGAGTRLSVL.